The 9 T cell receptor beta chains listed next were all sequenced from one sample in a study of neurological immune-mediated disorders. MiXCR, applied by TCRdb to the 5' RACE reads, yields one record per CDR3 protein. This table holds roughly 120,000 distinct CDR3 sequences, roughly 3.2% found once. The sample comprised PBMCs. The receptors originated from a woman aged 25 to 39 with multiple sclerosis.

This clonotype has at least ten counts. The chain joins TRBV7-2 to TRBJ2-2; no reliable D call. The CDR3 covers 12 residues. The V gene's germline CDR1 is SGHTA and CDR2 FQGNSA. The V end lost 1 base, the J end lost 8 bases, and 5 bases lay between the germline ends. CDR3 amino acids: CASSLVLGELFF. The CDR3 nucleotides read TGTGCCAGCAGCTTAGTTTTGGGGGAGCTGTTTTTT.

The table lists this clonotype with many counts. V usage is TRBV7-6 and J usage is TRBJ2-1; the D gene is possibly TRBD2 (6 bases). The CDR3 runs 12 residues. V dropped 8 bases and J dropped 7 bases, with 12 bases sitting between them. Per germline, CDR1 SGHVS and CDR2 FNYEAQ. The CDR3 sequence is CASYSGVNEQFF. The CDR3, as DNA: TGTGCCAGCTACTCGGGAGTAAATGAGCAGTTCTTC.

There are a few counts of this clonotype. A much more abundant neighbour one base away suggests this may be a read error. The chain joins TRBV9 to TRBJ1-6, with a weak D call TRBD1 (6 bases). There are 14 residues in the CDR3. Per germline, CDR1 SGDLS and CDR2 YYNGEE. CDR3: CASSVEGVNSPLNF. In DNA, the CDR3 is TGTGCCAGCAGCGTAGAGGGGGTTAATTCACCCCTCAACTTT.

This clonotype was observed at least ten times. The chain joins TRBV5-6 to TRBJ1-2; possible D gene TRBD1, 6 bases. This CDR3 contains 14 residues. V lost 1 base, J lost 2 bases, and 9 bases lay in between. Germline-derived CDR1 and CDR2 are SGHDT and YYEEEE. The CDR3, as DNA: TGTGCCAGCAGCTTGTTGACAGGCAACTATGGCTACACCTTC. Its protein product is CASSLLTGNYGYTF. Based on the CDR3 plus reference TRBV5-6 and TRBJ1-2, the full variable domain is DAGVTQSPTHLIKTRGQQVTLRCSPKSGHDTVSWYQQALGQGPQFIFQYYEEEERQRGNFPDRFSGHQFPNYSSELNVNALLLGDSALYLCASSLLTGNYGYTFGSGTRLTVV.

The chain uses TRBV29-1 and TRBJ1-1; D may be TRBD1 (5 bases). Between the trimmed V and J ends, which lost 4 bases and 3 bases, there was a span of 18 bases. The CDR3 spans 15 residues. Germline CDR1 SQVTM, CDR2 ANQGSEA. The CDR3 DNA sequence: TGCAGCGTTGGTGGGGACGGGTATTTGGACACTGAAGCTTTCTTT. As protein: CSVGGDGYLDTEAFF.

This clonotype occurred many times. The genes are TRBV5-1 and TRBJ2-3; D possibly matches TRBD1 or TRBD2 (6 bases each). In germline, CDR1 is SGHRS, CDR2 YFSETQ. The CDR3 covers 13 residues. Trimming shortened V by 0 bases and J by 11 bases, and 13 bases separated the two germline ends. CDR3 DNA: TGCGCCAGCAGCTTGGAAGGGGGGCCCAAGCAGTATTTT. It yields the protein CASSLEGGPKQYF.

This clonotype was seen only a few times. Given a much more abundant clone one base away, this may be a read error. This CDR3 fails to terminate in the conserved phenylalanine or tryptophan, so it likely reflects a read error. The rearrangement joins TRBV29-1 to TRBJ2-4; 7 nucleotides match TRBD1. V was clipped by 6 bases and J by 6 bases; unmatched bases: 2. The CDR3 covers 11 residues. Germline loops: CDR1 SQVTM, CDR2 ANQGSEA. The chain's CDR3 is CSVGQRNIQYC. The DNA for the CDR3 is TGCAGCGTGGGACAGAGAAACATTCAGTACTGC.

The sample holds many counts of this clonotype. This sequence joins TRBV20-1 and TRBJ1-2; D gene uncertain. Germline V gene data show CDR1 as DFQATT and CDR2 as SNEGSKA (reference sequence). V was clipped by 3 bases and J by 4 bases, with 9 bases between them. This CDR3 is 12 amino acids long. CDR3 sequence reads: CSASLLGYGYTF. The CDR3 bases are TGCAGTGCTAGCCTACTAGGCTATGGCTACACCTTC.

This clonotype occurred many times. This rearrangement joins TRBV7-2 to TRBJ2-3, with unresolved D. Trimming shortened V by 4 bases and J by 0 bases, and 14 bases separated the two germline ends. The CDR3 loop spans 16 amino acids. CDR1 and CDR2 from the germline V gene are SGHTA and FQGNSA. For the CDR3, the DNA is TGTGCCAGCAGCTACCAACTACAGACAAGCACAGATACGCAGTATTTT. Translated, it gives CASSYQLQTSTDTQYF.